This TCR beta chain was sequenced for a study of blood T cells in healthy people across ages. To note about this clonotype: An end of the junction does not agree with germline; a read error may underlie this.

The CDR3 extends over 15 amino acids. Germline V gene lookup returns CDR1 SGDLS and CDR2 YYNGEE. The donors, all healthy, were Caucasians living in Russia, aged about 6 to 95. PBMCs were isolated at a quantity of at least 6 million per sample. Sample-barcoded 5' priming and a J-beta primer mix drove a second PCR of 7 to 11 cycles. In TCRdb, the 5' RACE reads were re-called with MiXCR into one record per CDR3 protein. The profile covers 540,000 or so distinct CDR3 sequences, with more than 20% appearing a single time and around 10% taken by the ten largest. These same records also appear under a second study, on T cells of mothers and their children.

The chain employs TRBV9 and TRBJ2-2; 8 nucleotides agree with TRBD1. The sequence derives from a boy younger than 18 in good health. Sequencing input: blood. CDR3 sequence reads: CASSPRTGNTGELVF. CDR3 sequence (DNA): TGTGCCAGCAGCCCCCGGACAGGGAACACCGGGGAGCTGGTTTTT.